Presented here are 31 T cell receptor beta chains from one specimen sequenced in a study of blood T cell repertoires in COVID-19. Libraries were prepared by immunoSEQ multiplex PCR; TCRdb keeps only in-frame clonotypes and omits some of them. The sample carries over 50,000 clones, 86% recorded once. Material for sequencing was peripheral blood. Every receptor here comes from a man aged 65 to 85 with active COVID-19.

This clone has a single count. This rearrangement joins TRBV5-6 to TRBJ1-1; TRBD1 matches at 7 bases. V gave up 0 bases and J gave up 1 base; unmatched junction bases: 6. The CDR3 loop spans 16 amino acids. The germline CDR1 and CDR2 sequences are SGHDT and YYEEEE. The CDR3: CASSLVRTGTNTEAFF. CDR3 coding DNA: TGTGCCAGCAGCTTGGTCAGGACAGGAACGAACACTGAAGCTTTCTTT.

The V and J genes are TRBV19 and TRBJ1-3; 9 nucleotides align to TRBD1. Germline V lookup: CDR1 LNHDA, CDR2 SQIVND (reference sequence). V shed 5 bases and J 8 bases; nucleotides not matched to a gene: 10. CDR3 length: 15 amino acids. CDR3 sequence reads: CASSSHRGRVDTIYF. CDR3 nucleotide sequence: TGTGCCAGTAGTTCTCACAGGGGGCGAGTTGACACCATATATTTT.

The V call is TRBV7-3, the J call TRBJ1-6, with D maybe TRBD1 (5 bases). Germline loops: CDR1 SGHTA, CDR2 FQGTGA. The V end lost 0 bases, the J end lost 10 bases, and 13 bases lay between the germline ends. CDR3 length: 15 amino acids. The CDR3 sequence: CASSLTGAIWSPLHF. CDR3 nucleotides: TGTGCCAGCAGCTTAACAGGGGCTATATGGTCACCCCTCCACTTT.

This clone was detected only a few times. The chain couples TRBV7-9 to TRBJ1-5, with D tentatively TRBD1 (5 bases). Germline values: CDR1 SEHNR, CDR2 FQNEAQ (reference sequence). Trimming shortened V by 4 bases and J by 4 bases, and 11 bases separated the two germline ends. The CDR3 is made up of 14 amino acids. CDR3 amino acids: CASSSGGPNQPQHF. The CDR3 nucleotides read TGTGCCAGCAGCTCGGGGGGTCCTAATCAGCCCCAGCATTTT.

V gene TRBV5-4 combines with J gene TRBJ2-3; 8 nucleotides match TRBD2. V trimming: 3 bases; J trimming: 6 bases; junction bases outside the gene matches: 12. This CDR3 region has 16 residues. Germline V lookup: CDR1 SGHNT, CDR2 YYREEE (reference sequence). The CDR3 bases are TGTGCCAGCAGCTCGGCGAAGGCGGGGGGTTCGGATACGCAGTATTTT. It encodes CASSSAKAGGSDTQYF.

V gene TRBV24-1 combines with J gene TRBJ2-2; no reliable D call. The CDR3 covers 13 residues. CDR1 is KGHDR and CDR2 is SFDVKD in the germline V gene. The ends were cut back, 3 bases at V and 6 bases at J, with 7 bases in the middle. The CDR3 DNA is TGTGCCACCAGTGATCACCCGGCCGGGGAGCTGTTTTTT. Translating it yields CATSDHPAGELFF.

The V gene is TRBV7-8, the J gene TRBJ1-2; no clear D gene. V lost 8 bases, J lost 2 bases, and 18 bases lay in between. Germline V gene lookup returns CDR1 SGHVS and CDR2 FQNEAQ. The CDR3 contains 15 residues. The CDR3 DNA follows: TGTGCCAGCCATCCGGGAATGATAAACAACTATGGCTACACCTTC. The encoded protein is CASHPGMINNYGYTF.

This rearrangement joins TRBV11-2 to TRBJ2-7; 9 bases agree with TRBD1. J lost 3 bases, V lost 5 bases, and 8 bases had no gene match. The germline V gene has CDR1 SGHAT and CDR2 FQNNGV. The CDR3 length is 15 residues. This CDR3 is CASSLRDRAGYEQYF. In DNA form, the CDR3 reads TGTGCCAGCAGCCTCCGGGACAGGGCTGGCTACGAGCAGTACTTC. The entire variable domain, with the rest obtained from reference TRBV11-2 and TRBJ2-7, is as follows: EAGVAQSPRYKIIEKRQSVAFWCNPISGHATLYWYQQILGQGPKLLIQFQNNGVVDDSQLPKDRFSAERLKGVDSTLKIQPAKLEDSAVYLCASSLRDRAGYEQYFGPGTRLTVT.

The chain recombines TRBV24-1 with TRBJ2-1; 9 nucleotides align to TRBD1. The CDR3 consists of 16 residues. V was clipped by 2 bases and J by 4 bases; unmatched bases: 5. Germline values: CDR1 KGHDR, CDR2 SFDVKD. CDR3 DNA: TGTGCCACCAGTGATTCCGGACAGGGGCTTTACAATGAGCAGTTCTTC. Protein product: CATSDSGQGLYNEQFF.

The genes are TRBV2 and TRBJ2-1, with 10 bases fitting TRBD2. Germline assignment: CDR1 SNHLY and CDR2 FYNNEI. The V and J ends lost 6 bases and 9 bases, in that order; junction bases with no gene match: 8. The CDR3 contains 14 residues. CDR3 loop: CASSSSGGEAEQFF. The CDR3 coding sequence is TGTGCCAGCAGCTCTAGCGGGGGAGAGGCTGAGCAGTTCTTC.

V gene TRBV19 combines with J gene TRBJ2-7; TRBD1 aligns across 7 bases. CDR1 is LNHDA, CDR2 SQIVND, per germline (reference sequence). The V and J ends lost 1 base and 0 bases, in that order; junction bases with no gene match: 0. This CDR3 spans 14 amino acids. In DNA, the CDR3 is TGTGCCAGTAGTATAGGGGACAGCTCCTACGAGCAGTACTTC. Its protein is CASSIGDSSYEQYF.

The CDR3 DNA is TGTGCCAGCAGCAAGGACAGGGAGACTGAAGCTTTCTTT. Translation: CASSKDRETEAFF. V is TRBV13 and J is TRBJ1-1; 8 bases align to TRBD1. The V gene end was trimmed by 5 bases and the J gene end by 5 bases; junction bases not matched to a gene: 4. Germline V gene lookup returns CDR1 PRHDT and CDR2 FYEKMQ (reference sequence). The CDR3 extends over 13 amino acids.

This clone was seen a single time. The rearrangement joins TRBV10-1 to TRBJ1-6, with a possible D match to TRBD1 (5 bases). V was cut by 0 bases and J by 0 bases, with 27 bases left in between. Germline lookup yields CDR1 WNHNN and CDR2 SYGVQD (reference sequence). This CDR3 is 23 amino acids long. CDR3 sequence (DNA): TGCGCCAGCAGTGAGTCGACCTCCGGGGTCGGGGGGACTTCCAGCTCCTATAATTCACCCCTCCACTTT. This encodes CASSESTSGVGGTSSSYNSPLHF.

This chain links TRBV4-1 with TRBJ1-4, with D possibly TRBD1 on 5 matching bases. Germline CDR1 reads MGHRA; CDR2 reads YSYEKL. The CDR3 runs 14 residues. Trimming took 4 bases from V and 5 from J, leaving 11 bases between them. As DNA, the CDR3 is TGCGCCAGCAGCCTAGGGCAGGGAAATGAAAAACTGTTTTTT. Protein product: CASSLGQGNEKLFF.

The J gene is TRBJ1-1, the V gene TRBV30; D is unclear. V lost 4 bases and J 4 bases, leaving 10 bases between the germline ends. The germline gives CDR1 GTSNPN, CDR2 SVGIG (reference sequence). The CDR3 runs 12 residues. The CDR3 spells CAWKPRGTEAFF. The CDR3 nucleotides read TGTGCCTGGAAACCACGGGGCACTGAAGCTTTCTTT.

The chain uses TRBV10-3 and TRBJ1-2; D may be TRBD1 (5 bases). This CDR3 region has 14 residues. CDR1 and CDR2 from the germline V gene are ENHRY and SYGVKD. V was cut by 11 bases and J by 4 bases, with 20 bases left in between. The CDR3 protein is CAVRAGVSGYGYTF. CDR3 in DNA: TGTGCCGTAAGGGCGGGGGTGAGCGGCTATGGCTACACCTTC.

V and J are TRBV11-2 and TRBJ2-7; 7 bases line up with TRBD2. Per the germline V gene, CDR1 is SGHAT and CDR2 is FQNNGV. After removal of 3 bases from V and 0 bases from J, the junction contained 5 bases not matched to a gene. The CDR3 loop spans 15 amino acids. The CDR3 DNA follows: TGTGCCAGCAGCTTCTTGGGGGGGAGCTCCTACGAGCAGTACTTC. The encoded protein is CASSFLGGSSYEQYF.

The V gene is TRBV24-1, the J gene TRBJ1-2; perhaps TRBD1 as D (6 bases). The CDR3 consists of 16 residues. CDR1 KGHDR and CDR2 SFDVKD come from the germline V gene. Trimming stripped 4 bases from V and 7 bases from J, with 21 bases between. CDR3 loop: CATSEPGGDLKGGYTF. CDR3 coding DNA: TGTGCCACCAGTGAGCCGGGGGGCGACCTTAAAGGTGGCTACACCTTC.

This sequence joins TRBV19 and TRBJ2-1; 8 nucleotides agree with TRBD2. Trimming removed 1 base from V and 4 bases from J; junction bases left unmatched: 3. The CDR3 length is 15 residues. Per germline, CDR1 LNHDA and CDR2 SQIVND (reference sequence). The CDR3: CASSIAGGFYNEQFF. The CDR3 DNA follows: TGTGCCAGTAGTATAGCGGGGGGGTTTTACAATGAGCAGTTCTTC.

The chain carries TRBV7-6 and TRBJ2-3; 9 bases line up with TRBD1. This CDR3 has 18 residues. In germline, CDR1 is SGHVS, CDR2 FNYEAQ. The junction had 18 bases not matched to a gene; V was cut back by 5 bases and J by 6 bases. CDR3 sequence (DNA): TGTGCCAGCAGCACGACGGTCAGGGACAGGGTAAAGGCGGATACGCAGTATTTT. Amino acid sequence: CASSTTVRDRVKADTQYF. The whole variable domain, remainder taken from reference TRBV7-6 and TRBJ2-3, is GAGVSQSPRYKVTKRGQDVALRCDPISGHVSLYWYRQALGQGPEFLTYFNYEAQQDKSGLPNDRFSAERPEGSISTLTIQRTEQRDSAMYRCASSTTVRDRVKADTQYFGPGTRLTVL.

V is TRBV19 and J is TRBJ2-3, with D perhaps TRBD2 (6 bases). The CDR3 consists of 16 residues. Germline CDR1 LNHDA, CDR2 SQIVND (reference sequence). Trimming took off 5 bases at V and 2 bases at J, with 17 bases between the two ends. The CDR3 bases are TGTGCCAGTAGTCTGGAGTGGAGGGATCTCACAGATACGCAGTATTTT. This sequence encodes CASSLEWRDLTDTQYF.

This clone was picked up one time. The J gene is TRBJ2-3, the V gene TRBV14; D not certain. V lost 3 bases to trimming and J lost 5 bases, with 6 bases between them. The CDR3 has 12 amino acids. The germline CDR1 and CDR2 sequences are SGHDN and FVKESK. The CDR3 loop reads CASSQPGDTQYF. The CDR3 DNA is TGTGCCAGCAGCCAGCCGGGAGATACGCAGTATTTT.

The genes are TRBV3-1 (or the pseudogene TRBV3-2) and TRBJ1-6, with 7 bases that match TRBD1. The CDR3 consists of 16 residues. Trimming took 5 bases from V and 5 from J; bases not matched to a gene: 9. CDR1 and CDR2 from the germline V gene are LGHDT and YNNKEL (reference sequence). CDR3 in amino acids: CASSETGVPHNSPLHF. CDR3 sequence (DNA): TGTGCCAGCAGCGAAACAGGGGTCCCCCATAATTCACCCCTCCACTTT.

The rearrangement links TRBV7-3 to TRBJ2-5, with D perhaps TRBD1 (6 bases). This CDR3 is built from 15 residues. V gave up 2 bases and J gave up 1 base, with 11 bases separating them. Per germline, CDR1 SGHTA and CDR2 FQGTGA. Written as DNA, the CDR3 is TGTGCCAGCAGCTTAGGTGGGACAACCCAAGAGACCCAGTACTTC. Its translation is CASSLGGTTQETQYF.

The genes are TRBV7-6 and TRBJ2-7; the D gene is possibly TRBD1 (6 bases). The CDR3 runs 15 residues. Deletions cut 1 base from V and 3 bases from J, with 13 bases between. CDR1 and CDR2 (germline): SGHVS, FNYEAQ. DNA for the CDR3: TGTGCCAGCAGCTTAGAGGCCAGGGGTTTCTACGAGCAGTACTTC. Translation gives CASSLEARGFYEQYF.

CDR3 loop: CASSVTSGVANTGELFF. CDR3 DNA: TGCGCCAGCAGCGTGACTAGCGGGGTAGCGAACACCGGGGAGCTGTTTTTT. V gene TRBV5-1 combines with J gene TRBJ2-2; 11 bases map to TRBD2. V lost 4 bases, J lost 0 bases, and 5 bases stayed unmatched. This CDR3 comprises 17 residues. The germline gives CDR1 SGHRS, CDR2 YFSETQ.

The gene calls are TRBV28 and TRBJ2-7; D is possibly TRBD1 (7 bases). The ends were cut back, 6 bases at V and 5 bases at J, with 26 bases in the middle. Germline V gives CDR1 MDHEN, CDR2 SYDVKM. The CDR3 runs to 17 residues. This chain's CDR3 is CASRSAGGLASANEQYF. The CDR3 bases are TGTGCCAGCAGAAGCGCAGGGGGGCTAGCCAGTGCCAACGAGCAGTACTTC.

The chain uses TRBV2 and TRBJ1-6, with 10 bases matching TRBD1. Germline CDR1 reads SNHLY; CDR2 reads FYNNEI. V gave up 6 bases and J gave up 6 bases; unmatched junction bases: 5. This CDR3 has 15 amino acids. CDR3 in DNA: TGTGCCAGCAGCGCTGACAGGGGGCCTAATTCACCCCTCCACTTT. It yields the protein CASSADRGPNSPLHF.

This rearrangement joins TRBV5-4 to TRBJ2-5; TRBD1 is a possible D gene (6 bases). V gave up 2 bases and J gave up 3 bases, with 8 bases separating them. The CDR3 is 13 residues long. Germline V lookup: CDR1 SGHNT, CDR2 YYREEE (reference sequence). The CDR3 loop is CASSFPGEETQYF. CDR3 sequence (DNA): TGTGCCAGCAGCTTCCCAGGGGAAGAGACCCAGTACTTC.

The chain has TRBV7-9 and TRBJ2-7; TRBD1 agrees at 9 bases. The V gene's germline CDR1 is SEHNR and CDR2 FQNEAQ (reference sequence). V gave up 3 bases and J gave up 0 bases; unmatched junction bases: 6. CDR3 length: 16 residues. For the CDR3, the DNA is TGTGCCAGCAGCTTGGGGCGGACAGGGGCCTCCTACGAGCAGTACTTC. It is translated as CASSLGRTGASYEQYF.

The CDR3 loop is CASSSTGEAPLHF. The CDR3 DNA reads as TGTGCCAGCAGCTCCACAGGGGAGGCACCCCTCCACTTT. J is TRBJ1-6 and V is TRBV7-9; 7 bases map to TRBD1. Germline V gene lookup returns CDR1 SEHNR and CDR2 FQNEAQ (reference sequence). J gave up 11 bases and V 4 bases, and 5 bases lay outside the gene matches. This CDR3 is built from 13 residues.